This T cell receptor (beta chain) is drawn from a study of T-cell memory formation after mild COVID-19 (dated by TCRdb to the early 2020s). About the full investigation: TCR sequence clusters from the two donors were largely donor specific. Longitudinal TCRalpha and TCRbeta repertoire sequencing tracked T-cell clones expanding and contracting after mild COVID-19 in a couple of donors. The cohort comprised two young, previously healthy adult volunteers, one female and one male. General study outcomes and caveats: From day 15 to 85, contracting clones showed balanced CD4/CD8 phenotypes, whereas a second wave of clones that expanded from day 15 to 37 leaned towards CD4+. SARS-CoV-2 specificity of the second-wave clones peaking on day 37 was not confirmed. Some responding clones were found in pre-infection memory, which suggests that pre-existing cross-reactive memory T cells took part in the SARS-CoV-2 response. The study included only a couple of mild cases, and larger cohorts that include severe cases with pre-infection samples were judged to be necessary. Contracting CD4+ clones turned up mainly in the CM and EM memory subsets, whereas EMRA was where CD8+ clones were enriched.

Notes on this clonotype: Its recognized antigen is unknown. No base qualities exist here, and no much larger clone lies one base off it.

The sequencing machine was an Illumina NovaSeq 6000. cDNA libraries for TCRalpha and TCRbeta were prepared by 5'RACE using constant-segment primers, with sample barcodes and unique molecular identifiers added. Trizol reagent was used to extract RNA from every sample. Amplification of the libraries took two PCR steps, and the second step added a second sample barcode plus Illumina TruSeq adapters. The libraries were sequenced on an Illumina NovaSeq using 2 x 150 bp paired-end reads. In the paper's pipeline: Demultiplexing of reads and collapsing into UMI-guided consensus sequences were performed with migec v1.2.7. With mixcr v2.1.11, UMI consensuses were aligned to TRA and TRB V and J templates and assembled into clonotypes. Expanded or contracted clonotypes were those called significant by both edgeR and NoisET, with noise models trained on biological replicates. edgeR calls used a false discovery rate-adjusted p below 0.01 and a log2 fold-change threshold of 1. As an exploratory analysis of dynamics, max-normalized trajectories of the 1000 most abundant clonotypes were examined by PCA with hierarchical clustering. Separately sequenced CD4+ and CD8+ repertoires were used to assign the CD4 or CD8 phenotype of responding clones. TCRdb handled the public reads itself, with Q25 trimming in fastp and clone calling in MiXCR, and kept productive beta chains. Entries that share a CDR3 protein sequence are merged under the most common genes and DNA. TCRdb's processing, not the authors', yielded these V and J calls. In this sample the table shows roughly 250,000 distinct CDR3 sequences, around 15% of which occur a single time. Approximately 3.5% of the sample comes from the top ten.

The germline V gene (reference sequence) provides CDR1 DFQATT and CDR2 SNEGSKA. The CDR3 sequence holds 13 residues, the cysteine and phenylalanine included. Just the 39-base CDR3 DNA is kept, in frame starting at base 1. Here V drops 4 bases and J drops 5 bases, and the junction holds 4 bases not matched to any gene. PBMCs were isolated by Ficoll-Paque density gradient centrifugation. The V gene is TRBV20-1 and the J gene is TRBJ1-5, and TRBD1 aligns with 8 junction nucleotides. The clonotype comes from a man in his late teens or twenties who had mild COVID-19 (a few samples of this study predate the infection). The sample titles of this study are shuffled in the database, so cell type and time point are left out; the donor was told from shared clones. The sample consisted of PBMCs or a T cell subset sorted from them (not recorded which). Here the CDR3 is given as CSATTGGHQPQHF. The DNA sequence is TGCAGTGCTACTACAGGGGGACATCAGCCCCAGCATTTT.